These 2 T cell receptor beta chains share one sample of origin, sequenced in a study of spatial heterogeneity in lung cancer. Noted time point: sample taken at primary tumor resection. TCRdb re-called the 5' RACE reads with MiXCR, one entry per CDR3 protein. The table shows tens of thousands of distinct CDR3 sequences, with approximately 5.8% occurring only once. The sample was PBMCs, taken at surgery. These receptors all stem from a male donor with early-stage non-small cell lung cancer.

Many counts were recorded for this clonotype. V usage is TRBV5-1 and J usage is TRBJ2-1; TRBD2 might be the D (10 bases). Trimming cost V 4 bases and J 8 bases, with 34 bases left between them. The CDR3 is 20 residues long. Germline values: CDR1 SGHRS, CDR2 YFSETQ. As DNA, the CDR3 is TGCGCCAGCAGCCACAGGGGGCTCCGTCCGGGGCTAGCGGGAGCGGATGAGCAGTTCTTC. Translated: CASSHRGLRPGLAGADEQFF.

This clonotype was picked up many times. This chain uses TRBV14 with TRBJ1-3; tentative D call: TRBD1 (5 bases). V lost 4 bases to trimming and J lost 2 bases, with 9 bases between them. Germline values: CDR1 SGHDN, CDR2 FVKESK. This CDR3 comprises 14 residues. The CDR3: CASSRTGPGNTIYF. CDR3 in DNA: TGTGCCAGCAGCCGGACGGGACCTGGAAACACCATATATTTT.